The 22 T cell receptor beta chains below come from one sample, sequenced in a study of persistence of HIV-infected CD4 T cells. Overlapping HIV-1 Gag 15-mer peptides at approximately 0.96 ug per peptide per mL were used. CD40L/CD69 double-negative CD45RO-high memory CD4+ T cells were collected. The immunoSEQ assay was version 4, run in survey mode. The assay was immunoSEQ multiplex PCR, and TCRdb's table has in-frame clones only and misses some. The repertoire has 38,000 or so clones, about 83% of them found once; the top ten carry 5.4%. For these TCRs, the target antigens are not known. This specimen was cultured CD4+ T cells from PBMCs, taken from a patient who received antiretroviral therapy. Source of these receptors: an adult with HIV. The donor label of this sample is uncertain.

The rearrangement links TRBV9 to TRBJ2-1; weak D call: TRBD2 (6 bases). Per germline, CDR1 SGDLS and CDR2 YYNGEE. The CDR3 spans 15 residues. The V end was cut by 0 bases, the J end by 4 bases, with 11 bases between. This CDR3 reads CASSVAGLGYNEQFF. The CDR3 region has the DNA TGTGCCAGCAGCGTAGCGGGACTGGGATACAATGAGCAGTTCTTC.

The J gene is TRBJ2-1, the V gene TRBV7-3; 7 bases map to TRBD2. This CDR3 is built from 15 residues. Germline assignment: CDR1 SGHTA and CDR2 FQGTGA. The V segment lost 4 bases and the J segment 7 bases; nucleotides outside the gene matches: 10. CDR3 DNA sequence: TGTGCCAGCAGCTCTACCGGCCAGCGGGGTAATGAGCAGTTCTTC. This codes for CASSSTGQRGNEQFF. Full variable domain (rest looked up from reference TRBV7-3 and TRBJ2-1): GAGVSQTPSNKVTEKGKYVELRCDPISGHTALYWYRQSLGQGPEFLIYFQGTGAADDSGLPNDRFFAVRPEGSVSTLKIQRTERGDSAVYLCASSSTGQRGNEQFFGPGTRLTVL.

The V gene is TRBV5-1, the J gene TRBJ2-7; 14 positions agree with TRBD2. This CDR3 is built from 17 residues. With 4 bases clipped from V and 2 bases from J, the junction kept 8 bases outside the gene matches. Germline V lookup: CDR1 SGHRS, CDR2 YFSETQ. In nucleotides, the CDR3 is TGCGCCAGCAGCCCGGGACTAGCGGGGGTCACCACCTACGAGCAGTACTTC. Amino acid sequence: CASSPGLAGVTTYEQYF.

The chain couples TRBV6-5 to TRBJ2-2; D unresolved. Germline V lookup: CDR1 MNHEY, CDR2 SVGAGI. Trimming pared 8 bases from V and 1 base from J, leaving 14 bases between. The CDR3 totals 15 residues. The CDR3 is CASSRWAWNTGELFF. The DNA for the CDR3 is TGTGCCAGCTCAAGGTGGGCTTGGAACACCGGGGAGCTGTTTTTT.

The rearrangement joins TRBV28 to TRBJ2-7, with a possible D match to TRBD1 (5 bases). Germline V lookup: CDR1 MDHEN, CDR2 SYDVKM. The CDR3 has 15 residues. Deletions cut 5 bases from V and 3 bases from J, with 17 bases between. The CDR3 loop reads CASSPGGRERYEQYF. CDR3 coding DNA: TGTGCCAGCAGTCCAGGCGGCAGGGAACGCTACGAGCAGTACTTC.

The chain has TRBV5-1 and TRBJ1-2, with D maybe TRBD1 (5 bases). This CDR3 has 16 residues. Trimming stripped 4 bases from V and 4 bases from J, with 20 bases between. Germline lookup yields CDR1 SGHRS and CDR2 YFSETQ. Written as DNA, the CDR3 is TGCGCCAGCAGCCCAGACCCGGACACTGCCAGCTATGGCTACACCTTC. This codes for CASSPDPDTASYGYTF.

The rearrangement joins TRBV6-5 to TRBJ2-7; the D is unclear. Germline assignment: CDR1 MNHEY and CDR2 SVGAGI. V was clipped by 2 bases and J by 0 bases, with 11 bases between them. This CDR3 is 15 amino acids long. In DNA form, the CDR3 reads TGTGCCAGCAGTTACCTGACGGCGAGCTCCTACGAGCAGTACTTC. It yields the protein CASSYLTASSYEQYF.

V usage is TRBV6-6 and J usage is TRBJ2-2, with TRBD2 matching over 7 bases. There are 16 residues in the CDR3. Germline V gene lookup returns CDR1 MNHNY and CDR2 SVGAGI (reference sequence). V lost 0 bases to trimming and J lost 0 bases; unmatched junction nucleotides: 1. The CDR3, as DNA: TGTGCCAGCAGTTACTCCGGGACTACGAACACCGGGGAGCTGTTTTTT. The encoded protein is CASSYSGTTNTGELFF.

The rearrangement joins TRBV5-1 to TRBJ1-1; 7 bases are a match to TRBD1. There are 16 residues in the CDR3. The V gene's germline CDR1 is SGHRS and CDR2 YFSETQ. V shed 3 bases, J shed 0 bases, and the junction held 8 bases outside the gene matches. CDR3: CASSSDRKLVNTEAFF. Here the CDR3 DNA reads TGCGCCAGCAGCTCGGACAGGAAACTGGTGAACACTGAAGCTTTCTTT.

The CDR3 nucleotides read TGCGCCAGCAGCTTGGGAGCTAGCGGGGGGAATGAGCAGTTCTTC. Translated, it gives CASSLGASGGNEQFF. The genes are TRBV5-1 and TRBJ2-1, with TRBD2 matching over 11 bases. Unmatched junction bases numbered 3, after V lost 0 bases and J lost 7 bases. This CDR3 comprises 15 residues. Germline V gives CDR1 SGHRS, CDR2 YFSETQ.

CDR3 residues: CASSWDYYEQYF. The CDR3, as DNA: TGTGCCAGCAGCTGGGACTACTACGAGCAGTACTTC. The rearrangement joins TRBV6-2 or TRBV6-3 to TRBJ2-7, with TRBD2 matching over 7 bases. The CDR3 is made up of 12 amino acids. CDR1 is MNHEY and CDR2 is SVGEGT in the germline V gene. V was pared by 6 bases and J by 3 bases, with 2 bases of the junction left unmatched.

The chain joins TRBV18 to TRBJ1-2; 7 nucleotides align to TRBD1. In germline, CDR1 is KGHSH, CDR2 LQKENI. The CDR3 runs to 14 residues. J gave up 1 base and V 4 bases, and 3 bases lay outside the gene matches. DNA for the CDR3: TGTGCCAGCTCACTTGGACAGGATAACTATGGCTACACCTTC. Translating it yields CASSLGQDNYGYTF.

A single count supports this clone. For the CDR3, the DNA is TGTGCCAGCAGCTCAGGACAAGTCTCTGGAAACACCATATATTTT. As protein: CASSSGQVSGNTIYF. The chain uses TRBV7-2 and TRBJ1-3; a possible D gene is TRBD1 (5 bases). This CDR3 comprises 15 residues. Per germline, CDR1 SGHTA and CDR2 FQGNSA. V was shortened by 4 bases and J by 0 bases, with 10 bases between the two germline ends. Full variable domain (outside the CDR3, taken from reference TRBV7-2 and TRBJ1-3): GAGVSQSPSNKVTEKGKDVELRCDPISGHTALYWYRQSLGQGLEFLIYFQGNSAPDKSGLPSDRFSAERTGGSVSTLTIQRTQQEDSAVYLCASSSGQVSGNTIYFGEGSWLTVV.

The chain carries TRBV6-5 and TRBJ2-1, with D hard to call. V was shortened by 0 bases and J by 8 bases, with 11 bases between the two germline ends. Germline lookup yields CDR1 MNHEY and CDR2 SVGAGI. The CDR3 spans 14 residues. The CDR3 sequence: CASSYSKWGDEQFF. The CDR3 nucleotides read TGTGCCAGCAGTTACTCGAAATGGGGTGATGAGCAGTTCTTC.

This rearrangement joins TRBV11-3 to TRBJ2-3; 8 bases are shared with TRBD1. V trimming: 3 bases; J trimming: 4 bases; junction bases outside the gene matches: 6. This CDR3 is built from 15 residues. Germline V gene data show CDR1 as SGHNT and CDR2 as YENEEA. CDR3 nucleotide sequence: TGTGCCAGCAGCTTTTCAGCCAGGGGGCCAGATACGCAGTATTTT. Its protein is CASSFSARGPDTQYF.

This rearrangement joins TRBV28 to TRBJ1-1; 9 positions agree with TRBD1. The trim removed 0 bases at V and 5 bases at J, leaving 4 bases unmatched. Germline V gives CDR1 MDHEN, CDR2 SYDVKM. This CDR3 contains 15 residues. The DNA for the CDR3 is TGTGCCAGCAGTTTATGGGGGACAGGGCTTACTGAAGCTTTCTTT. Amino acids: CASSLWGTGLTEAFF. The full variable domain, rest sourced from reference TRBV28 and TRBJ1-1, is DVKVTQSSRYLVKRTGEKVFLECVQDMDHENMFWYRQDPGLGLRLIYFSYDVKMKEKGDIPEGYSVSREKKERFSLILESASTNQTSMYLCASSLWGTGLTEAFFGQGTRLTVV.

This chain joins TRBV6-6 and TRBJ2-1; 7 bases fit TRBD2. Germline CDR1 is MNHNY and CDR2 is SVGAGI (reference sequence). The CDR3 totals 14 residues. J gave up 5 bases and V 5 bases, and 6 bases lay outside the gene matches. CDR3 loop: CASSPGLNDNEQFF. In nucleotides, the CDR3 is TGTGCCAGCAGTCCGGGACTAAATGACAATGAGCAGTTCTTC.

The chain has TRBV5-1 and TRBJ1-1; D is unresolved. This CDR3 has 14 residues. V was trimmed by 0 bases and J by 5 bases, leaving 11 bases between them. The germline V gene encodes CDR1 SGHRS and CDR2 YFSETQ. The CDR3 region is CASSLEGAGTEAFF. DNA of the CDR3: TGCGCCAGCAGCTTGGAGGGCGCCGGGACTGAAGCTTTCTTT.

The V gene is TRBV6-1, the J gene TRBJ1-4; D is perhaps TRBD1 (5 bases). The germline gives CDR1 MNHNS, CDR2 SASEGT. The V gene lost 3 bases and the J gene lost 11 bases, with 16 bases spanning the gap. The CDR3 extends over 14 amino acids. The CDR3 is CASSEDGGSRKLFF. DNA for the CDR3: TGTGCCAGCAGTGAGGACGGGGGGTCAAGGAAACTGTTTTTT.

The chain employs TRBV27 and TRBJ2-2; tentative D call: TRBD1 (6 bases). Between the trimmed V and J ends, which lost 6 bases and 5 bases, there was a span of 10 bases. Germline loops: CDR1 MNHEY, CDR2 SMNVEV (reference sequence). This CDR3 contains 13 residues. CDR3 region: CASRITGTGELFF. CDR3 bases: TGTGCCAGCAGAATTACAGGGACCGGGGAGCTGTTTTTT.

J is TRBJ2-2 and V is TRBV21-1; the table's D call TRBD2 went unverified against the DNA. TRBV21-1 is a recognized pseudogene. The CDR3 loop spans 18 amino acids. CDR3 sequence reads: CASSKASARGGFTGELFF. CDR3 sequence (DNA): TGTGCCAGCAGCAAAGCGTCGGCGCGGGGGGGCTTCACCGGGGAGCTGTTTTTT.

The rearrangement links TRBV2 to TRBJ2-3; tentatively, D is TRBD2 (6 bases). CDR1 and CDR2 from the germline V gene are SNHLY and FYNNEI. V lost 5 bases to trimming and J lost 4 bases, with 13 bases between them. CDR3 length: 14 residues. The CDR3 sequence: CASSRTSLADTQYF. CDR3 bases: TGTGCCAGCAGTCGTACTAGCCTCGCAGATACGCAGTATTTT.